This T cell receptor beta chain was captured by sequencing in a study of blood T cell repertoires in COVID-19. Study details: In each case, the material was cDNA or gDNA derived from T cells, B-cell-depleted T cells, or PBMCs.

The CDR3 loop spans 14 amino acids. The germline gives CDR1 SGHNT, CDR2 YENEEA. The trim removed 5 bases at V and 3 bases at J, leaving 5 bases unmatched. Sequencing was performed with immunoSEQ multiplex PCR; in TCRdb, only in-frame clones are kept and a portion is missing. The profile covers 59,000 or so clones, with 75% to 90% appearing a single time and under 6% taken by the ten largest. The receptor comes from a human donor in a cohort sampled during active COVID-19. Material: peripheral blood. The V and J genes are TRBV11-3 and TRBJ2-7, with 9 nucleotides matching TRBD1. For the CDR3, the DNA is TGTGCCAGCAGCGCCGGACAGGGGAACTACGAGCAGTACTTC. Amino acid sequence: CASSAGQGNYEQYF. Complete variable domain (other parts from reference TRBV11-3 and TRBJ2-7): EAGVVQSPRYKIIEKKQPVAFWCNPISGHNTLYWYLQNLGQGPELLIRYENEEAVDDSQLPKDRFSAERLKGVDSTLKIQPAELGDSAVYLCASSAGQGNYEQYFGPGTRLTVT.